This TCR beta chain comes out of a study of CD8 T cells in Susac syndrome. V lost 4 bases and J lost 8; bases outside the gene matches: 5. The CDR3 runs 13 residues. Looked up from germline, CDR1 is KGHSH and CDR2 is LQKENI. cDNA came from approximately 0.5 to 1 ug RNA primed by random hexamers. Coverage of TCR beta CDR3 amplification by immunoSEQ multiplex PCR extended to 54 Vbeta and 13 Jbeta. TCRdb recomputed calls from the immunoSEQ multiplex PCR reads with MiXCR, one row per CDR3 protein. The sample shows roughly 200,000 distinct CDR3 sequences, 85% to 95% of them seen only once. Sequencing used CD4+ T cells from PBMCs. This sequence originates from a human donor with multiple sclerosis. The chain joins TRBV18 to TRBJ1-2, with TRBD1 identical over 9 bases. The CDR3 sequence is CASSRTGGNGYTF. The CDR3 DNA reads TGTGCCAGCTCACGTACAGGGGGCAACGGCTACACCTTC.